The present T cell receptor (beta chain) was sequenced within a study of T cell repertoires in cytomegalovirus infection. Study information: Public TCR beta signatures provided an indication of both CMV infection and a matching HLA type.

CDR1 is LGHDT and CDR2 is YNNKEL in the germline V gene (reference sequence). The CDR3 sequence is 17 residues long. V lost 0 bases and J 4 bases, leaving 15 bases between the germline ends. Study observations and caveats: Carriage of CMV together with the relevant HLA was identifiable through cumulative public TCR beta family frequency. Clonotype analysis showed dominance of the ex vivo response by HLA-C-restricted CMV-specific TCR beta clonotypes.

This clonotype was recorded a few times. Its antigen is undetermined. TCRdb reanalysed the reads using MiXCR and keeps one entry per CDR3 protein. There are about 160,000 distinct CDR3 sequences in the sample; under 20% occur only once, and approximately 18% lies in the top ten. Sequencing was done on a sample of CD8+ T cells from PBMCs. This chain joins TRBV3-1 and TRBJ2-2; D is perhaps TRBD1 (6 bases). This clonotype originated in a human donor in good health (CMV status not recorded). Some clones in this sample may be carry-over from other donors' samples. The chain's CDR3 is CASSQDNTGWSTGELFF. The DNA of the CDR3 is TGTGCCAGCAGCCAAGATAACACAGGGTGGAGCACCGGGGAGCTGTTTTTT.